Below, 30 T cell receptor beta chains from the same sample are listed, as sequenced in a study of cytomegalovirus exposure and HLA in healthy donors. Vbeta (60) and Jbeta (13) primers were used in the PCR. The data were produced by immunoSEQ multiplex PCR, yet TCRdb's version contains in-frame clones alone and is incomplete. The sample comprises around 230,000 clones, around four fifths of which are singletons, and under 0.6% rests with the top ten. Specimen: PBMCs. The receptors were gathered from a boy younger than 18 in good health and CMV-seronegative.

The V call is TRBV28, the J call TRBJ1-1; D is ambiguous. The CDR3 is made up of 13 amino acids. Per germline, CDR1 MDHEN and CDR2 SYDVKM. V lost 0 bases and J lost 2, with 4 bases in between. The CDR3 nucleotides are TGTGCCAGCAGTTTATGGGGCAACACTGAAGCTTTCTTT. Protein sequence: CASSLWGNTEAFF. The complete variable domain, with remaining parts taken from reference TRBV28 and TRBJ1-1, reads DVKVTQSSRYLVKRTGEKVFLECVQDMDHENMFWYRQDPGLGLRLIYFSYDVKMKEKGDIPEGYSVSREKKERFSLILESASTNQTSMYLCASSLWGNTEAFFGQGTRLTVV.

The chain uses TRBV2 and TRBJ2-2; the match to TRBD2 covers 10 bases. Germline V gene data show CDR1 as SNHLY and CDR2 as FYNNEI. This CDR3 comprises 16 residues. The trim removed 6 bases at V and 3 bases at J, leaving 7 bases unmatched. CDR3 DNA: TGTGCCAGCAGACAAAGCGGGGGGGCCTACACCGGGGAGCTGTTTTTT. It is translated as CASRQSGGAYTGELFF.

This clone was seen only a few times. The chain links TRBV2 to TRBJ2-1; the D gene is possibly TRBD2 (6 bases). Germline CDR1 reads SNHLY; CDR2 reads FYNNEI. V dropped 9 bases and J dropped 3 bases, with 12 bases sitting between them. This CDR3 spans 13 amino acids. The CDR3, as DNA: TGTGCCAGACTGACTAGAAACTACAATGAGCAGTTCTTC. This translates into CARLTRNYNEQFF.

The chain uses TRBV7-3 and TRBJ2-1; D may be TRBD2 (6 bases). CDR3 size: 14 residues. The V gene lost 1 base and the J gene lost 5 bases, with 9 bases spanning the gap. The V gene's germline CDR1 is SGHTA and CDR2 FQGTGA. The chain's CDR3 is CASSLILADNEQFF. The CDR3 region has the DNA TGTGCCAGCAGCTTAATTTTAGCGGACAATGAGCAGTTCTTC. The complete variable domain, with remaining parts taken from reference TRBV7-3 and TRBJ2-1, reads GAGVSQTPSNKVTEKGKYVELRCDPISGHTALYWYRQSLGQGPEFLIYFQGTGAADDSGLPNDRFFAVRPEGSVSTLKIQRTERGDSAVYLCASSLILADNEQFFGPGTRLTVL.

The rearrangement uses TRBV7-9 and TRBJ2-1, with a tentative D call TRBD1 (7 bases). Germline CDR1 reads SEHNR; CDR2 reads FQNEAQ (reference sequence). The CDR3 runs to 14 residues. Trimming removed 3 bases at V and 8 bases at J, with 14 bases between. The CDR3 DNA sequence: TGTGCCAGCAGCTTTGTGGCAGGGGGGTATGAGCAGTTCTTC. Its translation: CASSFVAGGYEQFF. The full variable domain, in which reference TRBV7-9 and TRBJ2-1 provide the parts outside the CDR3, is DTGVSQNPRHKITKRGQNVTFRCDPISEHNRLYWYRQTLGQGPEFLTYFQNEAQLEKSRLLSDRFSAERPKGSFSTLEIQRTEQGDSAMYLCASSFVAGGYEQFFGPGTRLTVL.

This chain links TRBV25-1 with TRBJ2-1, with D perhaps matching TRBD2 (6 bases). This CDR3 is built from 17 residues. Trimming removed 0 bases from V and 5 bases from J, with 17 bases in between. Germline V gene sequence: CDR1 MGHDK, CDR2 SYGVNS. CDR3 sequence reads: CASSEYFSAGRDNEQFF. CDR3 coding DNA: TGTGCCAGCAGTGAATACTTCTCAGCGGGTAGGGACAATGAGCAGTTCTTC.

The chain uses TRBV27 and TRBJ2-7; D is unresolved. The germline gives CDR1 MNHEY, CDR2 SMNVEV (reference sequence). V lost 8 bases and J 1 base, leaving 24 bases between the germline ends. The length of the CDR3 is 17 residues. For the CDR3, the DNA is TGTGCCAGCGCCCCTAGATTCGACTCGCTCGGGTCCTACGAGCAGTACTTC. It encodes CASAPRFDSLGSYEQYF.

CDR3 in DNA: TGTGCCAGCAGTGGAATTGGTAGGGGTACCCGGGCCAACGTCCTGACTTTC. Translating gives CASSGIGRGTRANVLTF. V is TRBV6-1 and J is TRBJ2-6; D is perhaps TRBD1 (5 bases). Looked up from germline, CDR1 is MNHNS and CDR2 is SASEGT. V lost 4 bases to trimming and J lost 5 bases, with 18 bases between them. This CDR3 has 17 amino acids.

The chain recombines TRBV9 with TRBJ2-3, with no clear D. Germline V CDR1 and CDR2: SGDLS, YYNGEE. Trimming removed 2 bases at V and 6 bases at J, with 7 bases between. CDR3 size: 12 residues. DNA of the CDR3: TGTGCCAGCAGCGTGCAGATGGATACGCAGTATTTT. Its translation is CASSVQMDTQYF.

The rearrangement uses TRBV1 and TRBJ2-7; the listed D gene, TRBD2, was not tested against the DNA. TRBV1 is assigned pseudogene status. CDR3 length: 19 residues. The CDR3: CTSSQDSGLAGGWSYEQYF. The DNA of the CDR3 is TGCACCAGCAGCCAAGATTCAGGACTAGCGGGGGGCTGGTCCTACGAGCAGTACTTC.

This clone was picked up one time. This chain uses TRBV13 with TRBJ2-2, with 8 bases that match TRBD1. The CDR3 totals 14 residues. The V gene's germline CDR1 is PRHDT and CDR2 FYEKMQ (reference sequence). Germline trimming cut 8 bases from V and 3 bases from J; bases unmatched to any gene: 5. The DNA of the CDR3 is TGTGCCAGCCGACAGGGGCGATACACCGGGGAGCTGTTTTTT. Translating gives CASRQGRYTGELFF. Based on the CDR3 plus reference TRBV13 and TRBJ2-2, the full variable domain is AAGVIQSPRHLIKEKRETATLKCYPIPRHDTVYWYQQGPGQDPQFLISFYEKMQSDKGSIPDRFSAQQFSDYHSELNMSSLELGDSALYFCASRQGRYTGELFFGEGSRLTVL.

The rearrangement links TRBV29-1 to TRBJ1-2, with D possibly TRBD1 on 6 matching bases. This CDR3 comprises 14 residues. V gave up 7 bases and J gave up 3 bases, with 18 bases separating them. The germline gives CDR1 SQVTM, CDR2 ANQGSEA. The DNA for the CDR3 is TGCAGCGCTGAGCGGGGGGCGCGGGACTATGGCTACACCTTC. Its protein is CSAERGARDYGYTF. The variable domain in full, with the rest retrieved from reference TRBV29-1 and TRBJ1-2, is SAVISQKPSRDICQRGTSLTIQCQVDSQVTMMFWYRQQPGQSLTLIATANQGSEATYESGFVIDKFPISRPNLTFSTLTVSNMSPEDSSIYLCSAERGARDYGYTFGSGTRLTVV.

This chain joins TRBV10-2 and TRBJ2-5; TRBD2 matches at 14 bases. Germline-derived CDR1 and CDR2 are WSHSY and SAAADI. V shed 1 base and J 5 bases; nucleotides not matched to a gene: 6. The CDR3 has 17 residues. Here the CDR3 DNA reads TGCGCCAGCAGTGAGTGGGGGACTAGCGGGAGCCTGGAGACCCAGTACTTC. Translated: CASSEWGTSGSLETQYF.

This clone was counted a single time. The rearrangement uses TRBV6-5 and TRBJ2-7; weak D call: TRBD1 (5 bases). V was cut by 5 bases and J by 2 bases, with 10 bases left in between. Germline V gene data show CDR1 as MNHEY and CDR2 as SVGAGI. This CDR3 contains 13 residues. The CDR3 here is CASSQDRTYEQYF. For the CDR3, the DNA is TGTGCCAGCAGTCAAGACAGAACCTACGAGCAGTACTTC.

The rearrangement joins TRBV10-1 to TRBJ2-2, with 11 bases fitting TRBD1. Germline V gene sequence: CDR1 WNHNN, CDR2 SYGVQD (reference sequence). The CDR3 loop spans 13 amino acids. V dropped 9 bases and J dropped 4; count of bases not matched to a gene: 1. CDR3 residues: CASGTGGTGELFF. In DNA, the CDR3 is TGCGCCAGTGGGACAGGGGGCACCGGGGAGCTGTTTTTT.

The chain couples TRBV10-3 to TRBJ2-7, with D maybe TRBD1 (6 bases). The CDR3 is 14 amino acids. The germline CDR1 and CDR2 sequences are ENHRY and SYGVKD. Trimming removed 2 bases from V and 4 bases from J, with 12 bases in between. The CDR3 sequence: CAISETGDTYEQYF. In DNA, the CDR3 is TGTGCCATCAGTGAGACTGGGGACACTTACGAGCAGTACTTC.

The J gene is TRBJ1-4, the V gene TRBV7-2; 7 bases are a match to TRBD1. V gave up 5 bases and J gave up 8 bases; unmatched junction bases: 11. The CDR3 extends over 15 amino acids. The germline V gene has CDR1 SGHTA and CDR2 FQGNSA. CDR3 nucleotides: TGTGCCAGCAGCCCCCGTGTAGGGGGCGGAGAAAAACTGTTTTTT. Translating gives CASSPRVGGGEKLFF. Drawing the rest from reference TRBV7-2 and TRBJ1-4, the complete variable domain is GAGVSQSPSNKVTEKGKDVELRCDPISGHTALYWYRQSLGQGLEFLIYFQGNSAPDKSGLPSDRFSAERTGGSVSTLTIQRTQQEDSAVYLCASSPRVGGGEKLFFGSGTQLSVL.

V gene TRBV9 combines with J gene TRBJ1-4, with a possible D match to TRBD1 (6 bases). The CDR3 runs to 15 residues. Germline loops: CDR1 SGDLS, CDR2 YYNGEE. Trimming pared 0 bases from V and 6 bases from J, leaving 12 bases between. Here the CDR3 reads CASSVEGTNYEKLFF. The CDR3 DNA follows: TGTGCCAGCAGCGTAGAGGGGACAAACTATGAAAAACTGTTTTTT.

V and J are TRBV15 and TRBJ2-3, with 11 bases lining up with TRBD2. J was trimmed by 6 bases and V by 5 bases; bases with no gene match: 1. CDR1 and CDR2 (germline): LNHNV, YYDKDF (reference sequence). The CDR3 runs 13 residues. The CDR3 is CATSPSGGDTQYF. The CDR3 nucleotides are TGTGCCACCAGCCCTAGCGGGGGGGATACGCAGTATTTT.

The chain links TRBV5-4 to TRBJ1-2; 7 positions match TRBD1. J lost 2 bases, V lost 4 bases, and 8 bases had no gene match. In germline, CDR1 is SGHNT, CDR2 YYREEE (reference sequence). The CDR3 spans 15 residues. The CDR3 sequence is CASSRGQELNYGYTF. The CDR3 nucleotides read TGTGCCAGCAGCCGAGGACAGGAGCTCAACTATGGCTACACCTTC.

The chain combines TRBV9 with TRBJ1-2, with 7 bases aligning to TRBD1. Germline lookup yields CDR1 SGDLS and CDR2 YYNGEE. The ends lost 0 bases at V and 5 bases at J; junction bases unmatched: 13. The CDR3 has 17 amino acids. The CDR3 sequence: CASSVETGTTPMYGYTF. The CDR3 DNA reads TGTGCCAGCAGCGTAGAGACAGGGACGACCCCTATGTATGGCTACACCTTC.

A word on this clone: Other DNA variants within this sample encode the same CDR3. The CDR3 protein is CASSAAGGPYEQYF. The CDR3 DNA is TGCGCCAGCAGCGCGGCGGGGGGGCCCTACGAGCAGTACTTC. The chain has TRBV5-1 and TRBJ2-7; 9 nucleotides line up with TRBD2. The CDR3 loop spans 14 amino acids. The trim removed 4 bases at V and 2 bases at J, leaving 4 bases unmatched. The germline CDR1 and CDR2 sequences are SGHRS and YFSETQ.

This clone was seen more than once but under ten times. The chain has TRBV4-1 and TRBJ2-7; 7 bases line up with TRBD1. The CDR3 extends over 16 amino acids. CDR1 and CDR2 from the germline V gene are MGHRA and YSYEKL. V shed 0 bases, J shed 3 bases, and the junction held 8 bases outside the gene matches. CDR3 protein: CASSQDKTGELYEQYF. In nucleotides, the CDR3 is TGCGCCAGCAGCCAAGATAAAACAGGGGAACTCTACGAGCAGTACTTC.

The chain employs TRBV10-3 and TRBJ2-5; the D gene is possibly TRBD2 (5 bases). The germline V and J ends were trimmed by 10 bases and 5 bases, with 11 bases remaining between them. CDR3 length: 11 residues. The germline CDR1 and CDR2 sequences are ENHRY and SYGVKD. DNA of the CDR3: TGTGCCACGTGGACTGGTGAGACCCAGTACTTC. Amino acids: CATWTGETQYF.

V is TRBV5-4 and J is TRBJ2-7, with 12 positions matching TRBD2. Trimming at V came to 1 base and at J to 4 bases, leaving 3 bases not matched to a gene. This CDR3 has 15 amino acids. CDR1 and CDR2 from the germline V gene are SGHNT and YYREEE (reference sequence). The CDR3 spells CASSLPTSGSYEQYF. As DNA, the CDR3 is TGTGCCAGCAGCTTGCCGACTAGCGGGAGTTACGAGCAGTACTTC.

The chain has TRBV7-2 and TRBJ1-1; D is unclear. Deletions cut 7 bases from V and 6 bases from J, with 15 bases between. The germline CDR1 and CDR2 sequences are SGHTA and FQGNSA. The CDR3 has 13 residues. The CDR3 loop is CASTFRLGAEAFF. The CDR3 DNA sequence: TGTGCCAGCACCTTTCGGCTCGGGGCTGAAGCTTTCTTT.

The chain links TRBV5-1 to TRBJ1-2; 7 nucleotides agree with TRBD1. The CDR3 extends over 13 amino acids. V lost 4 bases to trimming and J lost 7 bases; unmatched junction nucleotides: 7. Germline lookup yields CDR1 SGHRS and CDR2 YFSETQ. This CDR3 is CASSPDRETGYTF. Written as DNA, the CDR3 is TGCGCCAGCAGCCCCGACAGGGAAACTGGCTACACCTTC.

CDR3 DNA sequence: TGTGCCAGCAGTGACCACGCCAGCCTAGCGGGGCACACAGATACGCAGTATTTT. This codes for CASSDHASLAGHTDTQYF. This chain connects TRBV6-4 to TRBJ2-3; TRBD2 matches 9 bases. From germline, CDR1 is MRHNA and CDR2 SNTAGT. The length of the CDR3 is 18 residues. V lost 2 bases, J lost 2 bases, and 11 bases stayed unmatched.

This clone was detected only once. The V gene is TRBV2, the J gene TRBJ1-1, with D perhaps TRBD1 (6 bases). Between the trimmed V and J ends, which lost 4 bases and 6 bases, there was a span of 12 bases. Germline CDR1 reads SNHLY; CDR2 reads FYNNEI. CDR3 length: 13 amino acids. CDR3 sequence (DNA): TGTGCCAGCAGTGGTCAGGGGTTCTCTGAAGCTTTCTTT. It is translated as CASSGQGFSEAFF.

The rearrangement links TRBV5-6 to TRBJ2-1, with 7 bases identical to TRBD2. Per the germline V gene, CDR1 is SGHDT and CDR2 is YYEEEE. V trimming: 5 bases; J trimming: 0 bases; junction bases outside the gene matches: 8. This CDR3 region has 16 residues. The chain's CDR3 is CASRPDSGLSYNEQFF. The CDR3 DNA is TGTGCCAGCAGACCGGATAGCGGGCTCTCCTACAATGAGCAGTTCTTC.